A selection of T cell receptor beta chains follows, all from one sample in a study of beta chain features in type 1 diabetes. The data were produced by immunoSEQ multiplex PCR, yet TCRdb's version contains in-frame clones alone and is incomplete. The sample contains under 450,000 clones, about 14% of which appear only once. Sequencing was carried out using naive CD4+ T cells from blood. The receptor set was obtained from a woman aged 18-29 years in good health. The CDR3 runs from the conserved cysteine through the conserved F or W. The D gene is left open where the match is weak. The size of a clone is reported for some rows only, either as once, few or many, or as a class for expanded clones.

size,D,J,V,CDR3,DNA
NA,TRBD2,TRBJ2-3,TRBV7-2,CASSPLAGGRADTQYF,TGTGCCAGCAGCCCTCTCGCCGGGGGGAGAGCAGATACGCAGTATTTT
few,NA,TRBJ2-7,TRBV4-3,CASSRGSVSYEQYF,TGCGCCAGCAGCCGTGGCTCTGTCTCCTACGAGCAGTACTTC
NA,TRBD2,TRBJ2-3,TRBV13,CASSSRVTSGRGTDTQYF,TGTGCCAGCAGCTCGAGGGTAACTAGCGGGAGAGGCACAGATACGCAGTATTTT
few,NA,TRBJ1-1,TRBV10-3,CAISESNEANTEAFF,TGTGCCATCAGTGAGTCGAATGAGGCGAACACTGAAGCTTTCTTT
few,NA,TRBJ2-7,TRBV6-6,CASTLPGGGDYEQYF,TGTGCCAGCACTCTACCCGGCGGCGGGGACTACGAGCAGTACTTC
NA,NA,TRBJ1-2,TRBV19,CASSPRRPSGAGGYTF,TGTGCCAGTAGCCCGAGACGGCCGTCAGGGGCAGGTGGCTACACCTTC
few,NA,TRBJ2-3,TRBV9,CASSVGRKGTDTQYF,TGTGCCAGCAGCGTAGGGCGGAAAGGCACAGATACGCAGTATTTT
NA,TRBD1,TRBJ2-7,TRBV29-1,CSVGRTGAAYEQYF,TGCAGCGTTGGAAGGACAGGTGCGGCCTACGAGCAGTACTTC
few,TRBD2,TRBJ2-3,TRBV7-2,CASSPWTSGYGLHTQYF,TGTGCCAGCAGCCCCTGGACTAGCGGGTATGGGTTACATACGCAGTATTTT
NA,NA,TRBJ1-1,TRBV10-3,CAISENMNTEAFF,TGTGCCATCAGTGAGAACATGAACACTGAAGCTTTCTTT
few,TRBD1,TRBJ2-7,TRBV28,CASTGGGSYEQYF,TGTGCCAGTACAGGGGGCGGGAGTTACGAGCAGTACTTC
few,NA,TRBJ2-5,TRBV29-1,CSVDTGRETQYF,TGCAGCGTTGACACAGGGCGCGAGACCCAGTACTTC
NA,NA,TRBJ2-5,TRBV19,CASSSRGETQYF,TGTGCCAGTAGTTCCAGGGGCGAGACCCAGTACTTC
few,NA,TRBJ2-3,TRBV19,CASSYLGTDTQYF,TGTGCCAGTAGTTATCTCGGCACAGATACGCAGTATTTT
NA,NA,TRBJ2-7,TRBV5-1,CASSLVLGSSYEQYF,TGCGCCAGCAGCTTGGTCCTCGGGAGCTCCTACGAGCAGTACTTC
NA,NA,TRBJ2-3,TRBV2,CASSEGARQYF,TGTGCCAGCAGTGAAGGCGCGCGGCAGTATTTT
NA,NA,TRBJ2-5,TRBV30,CAWSSALVKETQYF,TGTGCCTGGAGTTCAGCTCTAGTGAAGGAGACCCAGTACTTC
few,TRBD2,TRBJ2-1,TRBV7-3,CASSLTSGRAAEQFF,TGTGCCAGCAGCTTAACTAGCGGGAGAGCGGCTGAGCAGTTCTTC